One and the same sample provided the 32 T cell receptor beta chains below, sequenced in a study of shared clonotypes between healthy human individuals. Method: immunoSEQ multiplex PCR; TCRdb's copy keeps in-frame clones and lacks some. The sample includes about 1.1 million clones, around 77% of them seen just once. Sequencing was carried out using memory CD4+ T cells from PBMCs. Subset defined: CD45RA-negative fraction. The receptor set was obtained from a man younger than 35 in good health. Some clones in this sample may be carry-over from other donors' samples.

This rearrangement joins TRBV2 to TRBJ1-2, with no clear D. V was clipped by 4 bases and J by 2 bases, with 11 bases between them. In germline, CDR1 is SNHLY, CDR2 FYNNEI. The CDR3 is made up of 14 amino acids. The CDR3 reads CASSALERNYGYTF. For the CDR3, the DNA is TGTGCCAGCAGTGCCCTGGAGAGGAACTATGGCTACACCTTC.

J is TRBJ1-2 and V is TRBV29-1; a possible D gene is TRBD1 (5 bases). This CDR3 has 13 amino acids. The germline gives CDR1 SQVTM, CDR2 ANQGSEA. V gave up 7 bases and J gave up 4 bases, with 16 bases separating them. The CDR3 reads CSARDGGSYGYTF. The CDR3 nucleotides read TGCAGCGCCCGAGACGGGGGAAGCTATGGCTACACCTTC.

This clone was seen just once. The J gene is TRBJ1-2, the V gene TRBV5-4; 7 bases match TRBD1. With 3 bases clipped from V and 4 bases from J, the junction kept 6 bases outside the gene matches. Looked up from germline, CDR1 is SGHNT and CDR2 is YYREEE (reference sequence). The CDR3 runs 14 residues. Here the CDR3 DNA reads TGTGCCAGCAGCTCACAGACAGGGCCCTATGGCTACACCTTC. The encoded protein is CASSSQTGPYGYTF.

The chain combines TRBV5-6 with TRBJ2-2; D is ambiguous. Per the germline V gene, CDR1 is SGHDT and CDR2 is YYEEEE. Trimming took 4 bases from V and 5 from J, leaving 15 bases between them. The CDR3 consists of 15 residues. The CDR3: CASSPAGSATGELFF. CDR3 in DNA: TGTGCCAGCAGCCCGGCCGGGTCGGCGACCGGGGAGCTGTTTTTT.

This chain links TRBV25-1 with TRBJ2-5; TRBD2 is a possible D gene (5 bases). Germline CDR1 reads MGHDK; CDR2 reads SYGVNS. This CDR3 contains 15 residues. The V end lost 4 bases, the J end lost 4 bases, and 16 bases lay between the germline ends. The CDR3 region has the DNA TGTGCCAGCAGTGCCGTGGGTGGAGGCAGAGAGACCCAGTACTTC. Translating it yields CASSAVGGGRETQYF.

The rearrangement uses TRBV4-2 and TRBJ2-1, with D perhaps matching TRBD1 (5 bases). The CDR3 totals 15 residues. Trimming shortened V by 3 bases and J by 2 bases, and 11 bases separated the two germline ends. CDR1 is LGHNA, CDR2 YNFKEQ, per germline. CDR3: CASSQGRSAYNEQFF. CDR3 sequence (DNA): TGTGCCAGCAGCCAGGGGCGGAGCGCCTACAATGAGCAGTTCTTC.

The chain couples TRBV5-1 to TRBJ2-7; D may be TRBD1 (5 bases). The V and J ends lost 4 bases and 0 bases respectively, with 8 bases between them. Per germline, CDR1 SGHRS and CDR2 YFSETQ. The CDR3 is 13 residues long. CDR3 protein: CASSPGISYEQYF. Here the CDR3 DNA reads TGCGCCAGCAGCCCAGGGATCTCCTACGAGCAGTACTTC. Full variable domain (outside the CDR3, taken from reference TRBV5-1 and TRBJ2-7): KAGVTQTPRYLIKTRGQQVTLSCSPISGHRSVSWYQQTPGQGLQFLFEYFSETQRNKGNFPGRFSGRQFSNSRSEMNVSTLELGDSALYLCASSPGISYEQYFGPGTRLTVT.

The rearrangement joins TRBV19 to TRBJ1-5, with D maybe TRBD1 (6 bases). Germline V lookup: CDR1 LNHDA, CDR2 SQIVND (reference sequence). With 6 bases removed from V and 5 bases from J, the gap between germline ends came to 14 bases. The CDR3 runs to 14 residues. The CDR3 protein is CASRTGGAHQPQHF. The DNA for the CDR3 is TGTGCCAGTAGAACGGGGGGCGCGCATCAGCCCCAGCATTTT.

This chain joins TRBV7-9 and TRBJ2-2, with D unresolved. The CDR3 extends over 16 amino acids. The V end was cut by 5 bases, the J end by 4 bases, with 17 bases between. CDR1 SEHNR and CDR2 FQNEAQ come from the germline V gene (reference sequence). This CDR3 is CASSRRRLDGTGELFF. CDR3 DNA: TGTGCCAGCAGCCGACGGCGGCTAGACGGCACCGGGGAGCTGTTTTTT.

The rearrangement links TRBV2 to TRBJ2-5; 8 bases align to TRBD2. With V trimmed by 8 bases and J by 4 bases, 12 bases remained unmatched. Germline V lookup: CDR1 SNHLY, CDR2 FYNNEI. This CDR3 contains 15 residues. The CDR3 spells CASSRGAGGGETQYF. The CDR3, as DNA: TGTGCCAGCTCTCGAGGGGCGGGAGGCGGAGAGACCCAGTACTTC. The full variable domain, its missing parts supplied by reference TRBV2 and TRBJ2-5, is EPEVTQTPSHQVTQMGQEVILRCVPISNHLYFYWYRQILGQKVEFLVSFYNNEISEKSEIFDDQFSVERPDGSNFTLKIRSTKLEDSAMYFCASSRGAGGGETQYFGPGTRLLVL.

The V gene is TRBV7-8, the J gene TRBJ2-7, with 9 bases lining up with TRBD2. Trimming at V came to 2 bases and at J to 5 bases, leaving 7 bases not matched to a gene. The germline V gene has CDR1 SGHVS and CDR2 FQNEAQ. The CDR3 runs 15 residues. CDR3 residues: CASSLRRWTSDEQYF. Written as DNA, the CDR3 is TGTGCCAGCAGCTTACGTCGTTGGACTAGCGACGAGCAGTACTTC.

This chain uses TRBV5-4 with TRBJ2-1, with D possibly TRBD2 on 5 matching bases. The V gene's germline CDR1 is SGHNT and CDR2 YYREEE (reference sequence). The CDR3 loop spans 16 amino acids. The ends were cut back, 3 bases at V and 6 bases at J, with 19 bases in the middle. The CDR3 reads CASSSARERLSNEQFF. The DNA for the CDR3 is TGTGCCAGCAGCTCAGCCCGGGAAAGGCTATCCAATGAGCAGTTCTTC.

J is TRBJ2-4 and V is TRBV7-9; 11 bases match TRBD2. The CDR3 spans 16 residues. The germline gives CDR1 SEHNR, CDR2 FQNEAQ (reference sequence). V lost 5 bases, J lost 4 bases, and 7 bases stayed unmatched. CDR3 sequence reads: CASSPGTSGPKNIQYF. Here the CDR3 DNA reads TGTGCCAGCAGCCCCGGGACTAGCGGCCCTAAAAACATTCAGTACTTC. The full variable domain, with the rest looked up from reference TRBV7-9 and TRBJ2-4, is DTGVSQNPRHKITKRGQNVTFRCDPISEHNRLYWYRQTLGQGPEFLTYFQNEAQLEKSRLLSDRFSAERPKGSFSTLEIQRTEQGDSAMYLCASSPGTSGPKNIQYFGAGTRLSVL.

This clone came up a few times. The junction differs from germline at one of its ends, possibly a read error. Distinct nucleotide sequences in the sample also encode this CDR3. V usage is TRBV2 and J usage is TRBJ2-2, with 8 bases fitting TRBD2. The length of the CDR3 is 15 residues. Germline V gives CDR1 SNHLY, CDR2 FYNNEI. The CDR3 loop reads CASTRLAWDTGELFF. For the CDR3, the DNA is TGTGCCAGCACGCGACTAGCGTGGGACACAGGGGAGCTGTTTTTT.

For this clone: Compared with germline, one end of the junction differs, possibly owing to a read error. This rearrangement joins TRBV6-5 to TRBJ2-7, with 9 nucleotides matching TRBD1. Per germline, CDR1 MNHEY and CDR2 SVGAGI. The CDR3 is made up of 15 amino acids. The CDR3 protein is CASRYSGTGMYEQYF. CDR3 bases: TGTGCCAGCAGGTACTCCGGGACAGGGATGTACGAGCAGTACTTC.

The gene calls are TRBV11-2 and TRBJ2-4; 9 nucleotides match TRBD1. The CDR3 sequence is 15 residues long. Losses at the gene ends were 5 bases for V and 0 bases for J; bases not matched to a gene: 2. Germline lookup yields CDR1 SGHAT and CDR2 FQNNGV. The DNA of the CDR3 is TGTGCCAGCAGCGGGACAGGGTTAGCCAAAAACATTCAGTACTTC. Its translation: CASSGTGLAKNIQYF.

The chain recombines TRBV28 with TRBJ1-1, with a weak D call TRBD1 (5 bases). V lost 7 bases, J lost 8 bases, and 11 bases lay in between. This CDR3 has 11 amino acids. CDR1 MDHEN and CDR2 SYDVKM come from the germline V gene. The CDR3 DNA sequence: TGTGCCAGCACCGGGGGACGGGAAGCTTTCTTT. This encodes CASTGGREAFF. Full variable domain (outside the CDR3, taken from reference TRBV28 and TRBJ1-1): DVKVTQSSRYLVKRTGEKVFLECVQDMDHENMFWYRQDPGLGLRLIYFSYDVKMKEKGDIPEGYSVSREKKERFSLILESASTNQTSMYLCASTGGREAFFGQGTRLTVV.

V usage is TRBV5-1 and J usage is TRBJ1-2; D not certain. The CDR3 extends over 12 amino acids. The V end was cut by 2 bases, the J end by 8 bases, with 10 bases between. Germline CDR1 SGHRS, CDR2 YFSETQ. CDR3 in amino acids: CASSFSLEGYTF. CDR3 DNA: TGCGCCAGCAGCTTCTCACTAGAGGGCTACACCTTC. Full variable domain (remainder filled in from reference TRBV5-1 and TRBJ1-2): KAGVTQTPRYLIKTRGQQVTLSCSPISGHRSVSWYQQTPGQGLQFLFEYFSETQRNKGNFPGRFSGRQFSNSRSEMNVSTLELGDSALYLCASSFSLEGYTFGSGTRLTVV.

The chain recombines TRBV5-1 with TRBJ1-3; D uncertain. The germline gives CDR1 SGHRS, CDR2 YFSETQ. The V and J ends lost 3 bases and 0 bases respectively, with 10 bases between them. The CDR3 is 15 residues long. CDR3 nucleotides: TGCGCCAGCAGCTCCGGGCACCCCTCTGGAAACACCATATATTTT. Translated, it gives CASSSGHPSGNTIYF.

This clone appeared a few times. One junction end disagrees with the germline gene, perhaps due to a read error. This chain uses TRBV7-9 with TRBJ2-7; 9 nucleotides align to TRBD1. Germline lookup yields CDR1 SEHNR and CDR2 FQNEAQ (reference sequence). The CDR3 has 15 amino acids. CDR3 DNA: TGCGCCAGCAGCGAGAACCGGGACAGGGCCCACGAGCAGTACTTC. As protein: CASSENRDRAHEQYF. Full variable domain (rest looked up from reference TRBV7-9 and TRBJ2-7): DTGVSQNPRHKITKRGQNVTFRCDPISEHNRLYWYRQTLGQGPEFLTYFQNEAQLEKSRLLSDRFSAERPKGSFSTLEIQRTEQGDSAMYLCASSENRDRAHEQYFGPGTRLTVT.

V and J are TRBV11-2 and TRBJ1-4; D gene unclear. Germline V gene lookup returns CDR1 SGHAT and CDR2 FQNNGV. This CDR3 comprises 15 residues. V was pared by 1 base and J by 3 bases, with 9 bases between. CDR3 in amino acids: CASSLAVNPNEKLFF. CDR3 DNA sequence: TGTGCCAGCAGCTTAGCGGTGAACCCTAATGAAAAACTGTTTTTT.

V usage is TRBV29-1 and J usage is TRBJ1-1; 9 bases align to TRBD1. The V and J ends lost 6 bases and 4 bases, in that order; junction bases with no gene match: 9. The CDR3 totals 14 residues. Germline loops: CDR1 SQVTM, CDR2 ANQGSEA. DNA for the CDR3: TGCAGCGTACATAACAGGGGGCAGGGCACTGAAGCTTTCTTT. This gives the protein CSVHNRGQGTEAFF.

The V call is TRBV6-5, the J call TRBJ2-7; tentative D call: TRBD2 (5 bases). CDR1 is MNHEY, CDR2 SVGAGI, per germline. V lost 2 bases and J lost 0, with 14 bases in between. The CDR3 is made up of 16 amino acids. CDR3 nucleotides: TGTGCCAGCAGTTACCGAAGCGGTTCAAGCTCCTACGAGCAGTACTTC. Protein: CASSYRSGSSSYEQYF.

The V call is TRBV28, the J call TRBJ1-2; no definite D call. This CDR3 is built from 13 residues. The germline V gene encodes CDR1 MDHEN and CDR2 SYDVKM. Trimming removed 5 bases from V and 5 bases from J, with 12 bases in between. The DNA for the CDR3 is TGTGCCAGCAGTCGGGCCGCGGGGTATGGCTACACCTTC. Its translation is CASSRAAGYGYTF.

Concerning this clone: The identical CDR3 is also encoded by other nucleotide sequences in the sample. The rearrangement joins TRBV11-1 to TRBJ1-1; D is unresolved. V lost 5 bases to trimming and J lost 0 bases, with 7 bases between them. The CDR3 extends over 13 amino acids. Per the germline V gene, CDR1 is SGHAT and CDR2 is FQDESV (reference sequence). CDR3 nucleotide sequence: TGTGCCAGCAGCCCGCGCATGAACACTGAAGCTTTCTTT. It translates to CASSPRMNTEAFF.

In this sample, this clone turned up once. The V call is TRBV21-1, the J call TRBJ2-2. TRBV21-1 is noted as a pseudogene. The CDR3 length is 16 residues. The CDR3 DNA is TGTGCCAGCAGCTTATCCCACGAGTTGGGGTTCGGGGAGCTGTTTTTT. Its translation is CASSLSHELGFGELFF.

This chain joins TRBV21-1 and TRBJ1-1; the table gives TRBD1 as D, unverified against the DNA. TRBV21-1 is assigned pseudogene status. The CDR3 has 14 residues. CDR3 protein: CASPKGAVNTEAFF. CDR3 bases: TGTGCCAGCCCCAAGGGGGCGGTGAACACTGAAGCTTTCTTT.

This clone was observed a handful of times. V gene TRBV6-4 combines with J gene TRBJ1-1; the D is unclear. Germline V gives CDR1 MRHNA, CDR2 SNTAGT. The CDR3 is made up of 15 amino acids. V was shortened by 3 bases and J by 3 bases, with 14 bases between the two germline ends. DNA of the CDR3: TGTGCCAGCAGTGATTTAGGCAGCGATGACACTGAAGCTTTCTTT. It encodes CASSDLGSDDTEAFF.

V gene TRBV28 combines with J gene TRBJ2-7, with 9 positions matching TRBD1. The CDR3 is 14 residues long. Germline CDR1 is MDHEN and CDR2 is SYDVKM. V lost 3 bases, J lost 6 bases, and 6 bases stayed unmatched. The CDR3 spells CASSFSDRGGEQYF. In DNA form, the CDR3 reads TGTGCCAGCAGTTTCTCGGACAGGGGCGGCGAGCAGTACTTC.

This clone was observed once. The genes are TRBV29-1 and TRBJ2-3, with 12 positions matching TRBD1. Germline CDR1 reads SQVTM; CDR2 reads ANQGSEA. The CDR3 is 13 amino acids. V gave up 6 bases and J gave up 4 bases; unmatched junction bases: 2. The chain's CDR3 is CSVGTGGADTQYF. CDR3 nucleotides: TGCAGCGTGGGGACAGGGGGCGCAGATACGCAGTATTTT.

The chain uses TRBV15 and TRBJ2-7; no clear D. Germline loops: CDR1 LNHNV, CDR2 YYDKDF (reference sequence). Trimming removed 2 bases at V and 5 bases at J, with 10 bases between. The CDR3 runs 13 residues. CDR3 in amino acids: CATSRPPAHEQYF. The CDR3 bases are TGTGCCACCAGCAGACCTCCGGCCCACGAGCAGTACTTC.

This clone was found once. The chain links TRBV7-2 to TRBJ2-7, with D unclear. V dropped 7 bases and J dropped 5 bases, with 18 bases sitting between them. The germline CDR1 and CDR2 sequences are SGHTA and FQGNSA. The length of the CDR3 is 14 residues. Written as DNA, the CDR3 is TGTGCCAGCACCCCCGGCCCCCAAATTCACGAGCAGTACTTC. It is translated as CASTPGPQIHEQYF. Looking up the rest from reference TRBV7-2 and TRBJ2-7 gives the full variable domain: GAGVSQSPSNKVTEKGKDVELRCDPISGHTALYWYRQSLGQGLEFLIYFQGNSAPDKSGLPSDRFSAERTGGSVSTLTIQRTQQEDSAVYLCASTPGPQIHEQYFGPGTRLTVT.